The sequence of this T cell receptor beta chain was determined in a study of blood T cell repertoires in COVID-19. Study in general: T cells, B-cell-depleted T cells, or PBMCs supplied cDNA or gDNA.

This CDR3 has 13 residues. V dropped 5 bases and J dropped 4; count of bases not matched to a gene: 5. Germline loops: CDR1 SGHVS, CDR2 FNYEAQ. Authors' processing steps: Scientists estimated how many nucleated cells there were by amplifying reference gene primers. TCRdb's table, derived via immunoSEQ multiplex PCR, lists solely in-frame clones and lacks some. V, J and clone size were drawn from that table, and D and trimming were deduced from the DNA. The top ten hold less than 20% of the sample, which has 150,000 or so clones, roughly four fifths seen once. The V call is TRBV7-6, the J call TRBJ2-7; 7 positions agree with TRBD1. The origin of this receptor is a woman of 80 years or more with acute or convalescent COVID-19. The sample taken for sequencing was peripheral blood. CDR3 coding DNA: TGTGCCAGCAGCCTGGGACAGCAGTACGAGCAGTACTTC. The encoded protein is CASSLGQQYEQYF.